The 2 T cell receptor beta chains below were found in one sample sequenced in a study of cytomegalovirus exposure and HLA in healthy donors. PCR employed 60 Vbeta and 13 Jbeta primers. Measured with immunoSEQ multiplex PCR; TCRdb has only the in-frame clones, and not every one. The sample has about 85,000 clones, 80% seen once. Source material: PBMCs. All receptors come from a woman aged 45 to 65 in good health and CMV-seropositive.

V gene TRBV15 combines with J gene TRBJ1-1; TRBD1 matches at 11 bases. This CDR3 region has 16 residues. Germline V gene data show CDR1 as LNHNV and CDR2 as YYDKDF (reference sequence). V was pared by 5 bases and J by 7 bases, with 12 bases of the junction left unmatched. The chain's CDR3 is CATSLPGGQGAIEAFF. In DNA form, the CDR3 reads TGTGCCACCAGCCTGCCTGGTGGACAGGGGGCAATTGAAGCTTTCTTT.

The chain uses TRBV6-5 and TRBJ1-3; D possibly corresponds to TRBD1 (5 bases). This CDR3 is built from 13 residues. Germline V gives CDR1 MNHEY, CDR2 SVGAGI. The ends were cut back, 7 bases at V and 2 bases at J, with 9 bases in the middle. The CDR3: CASIPGTGNTIYF. The CDR3 bases are TGTGCCAGCATCCCAGGGACTGGAAACACCATATATTTT.